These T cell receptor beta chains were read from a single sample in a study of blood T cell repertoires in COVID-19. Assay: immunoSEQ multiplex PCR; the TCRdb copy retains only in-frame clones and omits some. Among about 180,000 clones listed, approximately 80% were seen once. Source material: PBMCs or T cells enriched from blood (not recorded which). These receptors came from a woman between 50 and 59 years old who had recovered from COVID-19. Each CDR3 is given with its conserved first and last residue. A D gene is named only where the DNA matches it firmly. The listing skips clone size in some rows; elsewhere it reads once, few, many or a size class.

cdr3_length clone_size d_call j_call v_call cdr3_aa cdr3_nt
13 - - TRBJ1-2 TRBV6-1 CASSERGNYGYTF TGTGCCAGCAGTGAACGGGGGAACTATGGCTACACCTTC
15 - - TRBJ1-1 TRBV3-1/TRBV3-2 CASSQGSDFQKSAFF TGTGCCAGCAGCCAAGGTAGTGACTTCCAAAAGTCGGCTTTCTTT
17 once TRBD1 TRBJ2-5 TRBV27 CASSPISMDRGQETQYF TGTGCCAGCAGTCCGATTTCAATGGACAGGGGGCAAGAGACCCAGTACTTC
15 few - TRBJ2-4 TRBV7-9 CASSPVGSSGNIQYF TGTGCCAGCAGCCCCGTCGGGTCGTCTGGAAACATTCAGTACTTC
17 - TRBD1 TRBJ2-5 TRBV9 CASSVGGTGAPGVTQYF TGTGCCAGCAGCGTAGGTGGGACAGGAGCCCCCGGTGTGACCCAGTACTTC
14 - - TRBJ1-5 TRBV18 CASSLDYYNQPQHF TGTGCCAGCTCCCTAGACTATTACAATCAGCCCCAGCATTTT
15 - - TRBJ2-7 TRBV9 CASSVAGGSGYEQYF TGTGCCAGCAGCGTAGCTGGGGGCTCTGGCTACGAGCAGTACTTC
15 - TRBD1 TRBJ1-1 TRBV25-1 CASSDLQGPDTEAFF TGTGCCAGCAGTGACCTACAGGGGCCGGACACTGAAGCTTTCTTT
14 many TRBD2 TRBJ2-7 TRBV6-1 CASSRTSGSYEQYF TGTGCCAGCAGTAGAACTAGCGGGAGCTACGAGCAGTACTTC
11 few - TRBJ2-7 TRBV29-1 CSASVSYEQYF TGCAGCGCCTCAGTCTCCTACGAGCAGTACTTC
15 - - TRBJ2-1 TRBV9 CASSVEGWGYNEQFF TGTGCCAGCAGCGTAGAGGGGTGGGGTTACAATGAGCAGTTCTTC
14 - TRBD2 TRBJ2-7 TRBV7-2 CASSTLAGPYEQYF TGTGCCAGCAGCACCTTAGCGGGCCCCTACGAGCAGTACTTC
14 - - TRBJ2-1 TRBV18 CASSPRVQDGEQFF TGTGCCAGCTCACCTAGGGTACAGGATGGTGAGCAGTTCTTC
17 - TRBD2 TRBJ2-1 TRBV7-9 CASSLARLAGVRNEQFF TGTGCCAGCAGCTTAGCTCGACTAGCGGGAGTTAGGAATGAGCAGTTCTTC
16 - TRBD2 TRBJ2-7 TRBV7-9 CASSPRTSATTYEQYF TGTGCCAGCAGCCCGCGGACTAGCGCGACCACCTACGAGCAGTACTTC
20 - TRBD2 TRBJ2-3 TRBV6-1 CASSEAGVVSGRALGGTQYF TGTGCCAGCAGTGAAGCGGGTGTGGTTAGCGGGAGGGCCTTAGGAGGTACGCAGTATTTT
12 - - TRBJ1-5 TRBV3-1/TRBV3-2 CASSRSGQPQHF TGTGCCAGCAGCCGGTCGGGTCAGCCCCAGCATTTT
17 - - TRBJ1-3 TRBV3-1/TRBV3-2 CASSRSPSLHSGNTIYF TGTGCCAGCAGCCGGTCCCCCTCACTTCACTCTGGAAACACCATATATTTT
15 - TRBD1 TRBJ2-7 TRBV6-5 CASSFTGTGAYEQYF TGTGCCAGCAGTTTCACCGGGACAGGAGCCTACGAGCAGTACTTC
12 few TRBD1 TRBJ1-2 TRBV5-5 CASSPTGLGYTF TGTGCCAGCAGCCCGACAGGGCTGGGCTACACCTTC
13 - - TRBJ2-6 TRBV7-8 CASSQTGANVLTF TGTGCCAGCAGTCAAACTGGGGCCAACGTCCTGACTTTC
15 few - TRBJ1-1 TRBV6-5 CASTNRPEVNTEAFF TGTGCCAGCACTAACCGTCCTGAGGTTAACACTGAAGCTTTCTTT
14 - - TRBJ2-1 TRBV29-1 CSVAGFGSYNEQFF TGCAGCGTTGCGGGGTTCGGGTCCTACAATGAGCAGTTCTTC
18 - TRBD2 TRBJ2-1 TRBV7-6 CASSWGLAGVPRDNEQFF TGTGCCAGCAGCTGGGGACTAGCGGGGGTCCCGCGCGACAATGAGCAGTTCTTC
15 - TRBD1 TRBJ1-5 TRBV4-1 CASSPRTGVMQPQHF TGCGCCAGCAGCCCAAGGACAGGGGTAATGCAGCCCCAGCATTTT
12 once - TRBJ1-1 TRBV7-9 CASSLDNGRAFF TGTGCCAGCAGCTTAGATAACGGGAGGGCTTTCTTT
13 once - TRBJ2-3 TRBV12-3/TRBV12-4 CASIGEGTDTQYF TGTGCCAGCATTGGAGAGGGAACAGATACGCAGTATTTT
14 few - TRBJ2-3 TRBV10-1 CASSERRGTDTQYF TGCGCCAGCAGCGAAAGAAGGGGGACAGATACGCAGTATTTT
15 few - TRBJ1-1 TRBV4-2 CASSQGTGINTEAFF TGTGCCAGCAGCCAAGGAACAGGTATTAACACTGAAGCTTTCTTT
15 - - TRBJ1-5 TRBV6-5 CASRQGYEGNQPQHF TGTGCCAGCAGACAGGGTTACGAGGGCAATCAGCCCCAGCATTTT
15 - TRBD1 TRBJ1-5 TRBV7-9 CASSTGTGSNQPQHF TGTGCCAGCAGCACTGGGACAGGGAGCAATCAGCCCCAGCATTTT
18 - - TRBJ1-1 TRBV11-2 CASSSPGPGQIMNTEAFF TGTGCCAGCAGTAGCCCCGGGCCGGGACAAATCATGAACACTGAAGCTTTCTTT
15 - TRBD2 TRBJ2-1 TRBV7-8 CASSLELAGVMEQFF TGTGCCAGCAGCTTAGAGCTAGCGGGAGTTATGGAGCAGTTCTTC
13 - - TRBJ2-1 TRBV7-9 CASPDWVGEEGFF TGTGCCAGCCCGGACTGGGTTGGTGAGGAGGGGTTCTTC
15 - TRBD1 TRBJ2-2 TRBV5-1 CASSRTGTGGGELFF TGCGCCAGCAGCCGGACAGGGACAGGGGGAGGGGAGCTGTTTTTT
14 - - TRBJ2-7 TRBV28 CASSETGSPYEQYF TGTGCCAGCAGCGAAACAGGGTCACCCTACGAGCAGTACTTC
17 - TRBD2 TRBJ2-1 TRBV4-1 CASSQGPGLAGVSEQFF TGCGCCAGCAGCCAAGGCCCCGGACTAGCGGGAGTAAGTGAGCAGTTCTTC
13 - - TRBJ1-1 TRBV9 CASSVEGRGEAFF TGTGCCAGCAGCGTAGAAGGTAGGGGTGAAGCTTTCTTT
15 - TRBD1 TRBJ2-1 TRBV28 CASSSGTGTYNEQFF TGTGCCAGCAGTTCCGGGACAGGAACCTACAATGAGCAGTTCTTC
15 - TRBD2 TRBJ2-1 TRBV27 CASSLGTSGRNEQFF TGTGCCAGCAGTCTCGGGACTAGCGGGAGGAATGAGCAGTTCTTC
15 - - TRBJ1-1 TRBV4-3 CASSQEVRGRSEAFF TGCGCCAGCAGCCAAGAGGTCAGGGGAAGAAGTGAAGCTTTCTTT
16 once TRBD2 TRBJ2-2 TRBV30 CACLLREGTNTGELFF TGTGCCTGCTTACTGCGGGAGGGGACGAACACCGGGGAGCTGTTTTTT
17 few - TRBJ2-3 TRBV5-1 CASSLGDRSSSTDTQYF TGCGCCAGCAGCTTGGGAGACAGGAGCTCTAGCACAGATACGCAGTATTTT
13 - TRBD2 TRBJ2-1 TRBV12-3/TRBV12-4 CASSPQGTSEQFF TGTGCCAGCAGCCCCCAAGGGACTAGCGAGCAGTTCTTC
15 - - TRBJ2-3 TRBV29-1 CSPQDYSGTRETQYF TGCAGCCCTCAGGATTATAGCGGCACACGGGAAACGCAGTATTTT
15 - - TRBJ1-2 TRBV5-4 CASSPTGTDNYGYTF TGTGCCAGCAGCCCCACCGGGACTGATAACTATGGCTACACCTTC
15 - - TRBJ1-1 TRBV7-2 CASSLNPTDNTEAFF TGTGCCAGCAGCTTAAATCCGACAGACAACACTGAAGCTTTCTTT
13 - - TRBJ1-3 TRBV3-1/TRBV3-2 CASSQDKRGTIYF TGTGCCAGCAGCCAAGATAAAAGAGGCACCATATATTTT
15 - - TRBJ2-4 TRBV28 CASTISGVAKNIQYF TGTGCCAGCACCATTAGCGGAGTAGCCAAAAACATTCAGTACTTC
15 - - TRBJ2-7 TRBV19 CASSKRDTLSYEQYF TGTGCCAGTAGTAAGAGGGACACACTCTCCTACGAGCAGTACTTC
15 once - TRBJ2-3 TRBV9 CASSVGGARADTQYF TGTGCCAGCAGCGTTGGCGGGGCGCGGGCAGATACGCAGTATTTT
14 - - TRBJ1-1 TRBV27 CASSFYRASTEAFF TGTGCCAGCAGTTTTTACAGGGCGTCCACTGAAGCTTTCTTT
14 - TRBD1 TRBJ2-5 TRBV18 CASSPRGGKETQYF TGTGCCAGCTCACCACGAGGGGGCAAAGAGACCCAGTACTTC
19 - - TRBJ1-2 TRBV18 CASSRGSGTSSRGNYGYTF TGTGCCAGCTCACGCGGGTCCGGGACATCCTCGAGGGGAAACTATGGCTACACCTTC
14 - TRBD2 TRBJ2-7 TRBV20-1 CSASTSGRTYEQYF TGCAGTGCTAGTACTAGCGGGAGAACCTACGAGCAGTACTTC